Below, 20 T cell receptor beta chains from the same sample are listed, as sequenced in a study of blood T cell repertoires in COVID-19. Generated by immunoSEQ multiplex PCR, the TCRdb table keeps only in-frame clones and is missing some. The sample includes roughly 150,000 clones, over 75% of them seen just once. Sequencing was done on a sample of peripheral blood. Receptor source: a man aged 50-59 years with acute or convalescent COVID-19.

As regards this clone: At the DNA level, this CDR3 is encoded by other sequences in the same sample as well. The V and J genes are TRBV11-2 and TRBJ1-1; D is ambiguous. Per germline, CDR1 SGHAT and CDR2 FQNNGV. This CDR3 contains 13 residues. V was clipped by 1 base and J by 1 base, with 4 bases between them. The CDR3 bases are TGTGCCAGCAGCTTAGGGCAGAACACTGAAGCTTTCTTT. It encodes CASSLGQNTEAFF.

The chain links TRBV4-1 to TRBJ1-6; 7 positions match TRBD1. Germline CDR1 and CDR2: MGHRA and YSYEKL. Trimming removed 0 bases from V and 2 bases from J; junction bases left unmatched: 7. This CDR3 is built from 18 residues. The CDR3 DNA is TGCGCCAGCAGCCAAGAGCCCAACAGGGGTGCCTATAATTCACCCCTCCACTTT. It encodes CASSQEPNRGAYNSPLHF.

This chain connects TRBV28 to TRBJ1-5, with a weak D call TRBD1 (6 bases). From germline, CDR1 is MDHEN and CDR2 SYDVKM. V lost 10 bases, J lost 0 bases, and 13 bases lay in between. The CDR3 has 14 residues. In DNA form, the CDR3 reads TGTGCCACTAGGACAGTTGATAGCAATCAGCCCCAGCATTTT. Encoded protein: CATRTVDSNQPQHF.

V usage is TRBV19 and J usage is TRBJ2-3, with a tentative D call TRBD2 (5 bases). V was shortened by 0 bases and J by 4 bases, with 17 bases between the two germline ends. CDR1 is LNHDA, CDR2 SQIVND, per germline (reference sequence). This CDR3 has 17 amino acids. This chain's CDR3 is CASSIDRITGEPDTQYF. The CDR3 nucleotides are TGTGCCAGTAGTATAGACCGAATTACCGGGGAACCAGATACGCAGTATTTT. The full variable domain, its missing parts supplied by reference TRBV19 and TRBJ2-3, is DGGITQSPKYLFRKEGQNVTLSCEQNLNHDAMYWYRQDPGQGLRLIYYSQIVNDFQKGDIAEGYSVSREKKESFPLTVTSAQKNPTAFYLCASSIDRITGEPDTQYFGPGTRLTVL.

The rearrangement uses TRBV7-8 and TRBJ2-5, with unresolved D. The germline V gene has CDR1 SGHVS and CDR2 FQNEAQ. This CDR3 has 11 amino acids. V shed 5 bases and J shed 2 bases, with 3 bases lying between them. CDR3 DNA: TGTGCCAGCAGCGAGCAAGAGACCCAGTACTTC. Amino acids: CASSEQETQYF.

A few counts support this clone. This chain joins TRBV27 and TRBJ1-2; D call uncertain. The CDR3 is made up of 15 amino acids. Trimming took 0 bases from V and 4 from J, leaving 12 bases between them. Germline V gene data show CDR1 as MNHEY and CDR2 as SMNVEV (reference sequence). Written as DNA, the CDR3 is TGTGCCAGCAGTTTATCGGAGGGAGGAAGCTATGGCTACACCTTC. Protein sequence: CASSLSEGGSYGYTF.

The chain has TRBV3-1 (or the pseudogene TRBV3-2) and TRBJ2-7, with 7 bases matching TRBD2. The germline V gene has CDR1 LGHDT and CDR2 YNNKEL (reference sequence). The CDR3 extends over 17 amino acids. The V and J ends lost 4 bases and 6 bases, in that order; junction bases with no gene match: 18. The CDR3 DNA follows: TGTGCCAGCAGCCCGCAAAGCGGCCGAAGGGGACTAACCGAGCAGTACTTC. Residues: CASSPQSGRRGLTEQYF.

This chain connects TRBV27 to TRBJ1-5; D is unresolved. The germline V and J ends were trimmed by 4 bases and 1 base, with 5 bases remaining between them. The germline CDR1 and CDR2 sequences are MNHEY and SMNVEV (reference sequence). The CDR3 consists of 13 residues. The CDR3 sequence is CASSYGSNQPQHF. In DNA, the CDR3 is TGTGCCAGCAGTTATGGCAGCAATCAGCCCCAGCATTTT.

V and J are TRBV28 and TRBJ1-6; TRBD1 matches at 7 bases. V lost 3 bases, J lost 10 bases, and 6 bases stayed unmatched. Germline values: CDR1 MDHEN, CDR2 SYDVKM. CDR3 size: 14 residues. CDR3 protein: CASSFEDRPSPLHF. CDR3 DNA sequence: TGTGCCAGCAGTTTCGAGGACAGGCCCTCACCCCTCCACTTT.

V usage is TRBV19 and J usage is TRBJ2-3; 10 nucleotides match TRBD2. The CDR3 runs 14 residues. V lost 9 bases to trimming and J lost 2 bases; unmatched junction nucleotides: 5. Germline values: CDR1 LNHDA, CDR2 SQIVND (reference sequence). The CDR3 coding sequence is TGTGCCAGCCAACTAGCGGGGATCACAGATACGCAGTATTTT. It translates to CASQLAGITDTQYF.

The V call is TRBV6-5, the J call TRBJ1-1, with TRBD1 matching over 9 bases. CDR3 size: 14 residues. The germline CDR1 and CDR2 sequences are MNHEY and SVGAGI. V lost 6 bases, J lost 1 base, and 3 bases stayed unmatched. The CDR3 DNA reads TGTGCCAGCAGGGGGGGACAGGGGAACACTGAAGCTTTCTTT. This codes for CASRGGQGNTEAFF.

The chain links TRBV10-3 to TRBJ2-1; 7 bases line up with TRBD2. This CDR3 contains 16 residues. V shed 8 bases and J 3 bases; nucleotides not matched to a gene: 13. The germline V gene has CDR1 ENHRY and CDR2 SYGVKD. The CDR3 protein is CAIQPARLADYNEQFF. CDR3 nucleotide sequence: TGTGCCATCCAACCCGCCAGGCTAGCGGACTACAATGAGCAGTTCTTC.

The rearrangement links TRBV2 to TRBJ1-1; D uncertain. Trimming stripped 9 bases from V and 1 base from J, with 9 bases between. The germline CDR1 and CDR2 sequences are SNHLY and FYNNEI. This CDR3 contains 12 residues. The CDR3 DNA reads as TGTGCCAGGAGAGATGAGAACACTGAAGCTTTCTTT. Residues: CARRDENTEAFF.

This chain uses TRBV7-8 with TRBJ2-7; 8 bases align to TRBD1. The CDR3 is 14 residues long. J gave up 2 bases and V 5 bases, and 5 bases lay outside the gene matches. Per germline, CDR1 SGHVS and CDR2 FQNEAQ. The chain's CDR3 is CASSQWTGTYEQYF. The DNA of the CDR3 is TGTGCCAGCAGCCAATGGACAGGGACCTACGAGCAGTACTTC.

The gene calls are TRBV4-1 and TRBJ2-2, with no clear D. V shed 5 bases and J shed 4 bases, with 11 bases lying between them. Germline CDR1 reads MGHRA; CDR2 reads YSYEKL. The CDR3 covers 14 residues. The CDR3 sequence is CASSFARLTGELFF. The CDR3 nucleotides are TGCGCCAGCAGCTTTGCCCGACTCACCGGGGAGCTGTTTTTT.

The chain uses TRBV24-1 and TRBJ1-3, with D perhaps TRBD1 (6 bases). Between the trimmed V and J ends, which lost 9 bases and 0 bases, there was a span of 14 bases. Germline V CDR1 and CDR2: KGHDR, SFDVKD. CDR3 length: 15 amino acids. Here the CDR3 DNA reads TGTGCCACCCAGCCCGGACAGTCCTCTGGAAACACCATATATTTT. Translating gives CATQPGQSSGNTIYF.

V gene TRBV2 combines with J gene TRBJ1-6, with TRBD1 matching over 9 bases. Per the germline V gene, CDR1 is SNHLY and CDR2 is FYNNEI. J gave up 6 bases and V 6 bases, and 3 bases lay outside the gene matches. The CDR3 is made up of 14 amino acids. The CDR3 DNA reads TGTGCCAGCAGGGGACAGGGTGGTAATTCACCCCTCCACTTT. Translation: CASRGQGGNSPLHF.

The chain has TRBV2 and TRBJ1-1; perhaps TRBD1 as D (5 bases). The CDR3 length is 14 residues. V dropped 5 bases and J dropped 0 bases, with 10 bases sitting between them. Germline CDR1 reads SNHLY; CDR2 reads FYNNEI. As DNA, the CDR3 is TGTGCCAGCAGTTGGGGGGAAATGAACACTGAAGCTTTCTTT. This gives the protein CASSWGEMNTEAFF. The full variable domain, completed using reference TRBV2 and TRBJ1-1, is EPEVTQTPSHQVTQMGQEVILRCVPISNHLYFYWYRQILGQKVEFLVSFYNNEISEKSEIFDDQFSVERPDGSNFTLKIRSTKLEDSAMYFCASSWGEMNTEAFFGQGTRLTVV.

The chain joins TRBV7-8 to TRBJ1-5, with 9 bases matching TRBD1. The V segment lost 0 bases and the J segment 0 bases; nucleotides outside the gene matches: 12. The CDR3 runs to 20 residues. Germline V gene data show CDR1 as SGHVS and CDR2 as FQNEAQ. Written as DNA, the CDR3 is TGTGCCAGCAGCTTAGCGCTAAGTTGGGACAGGGAATTTAGCAATCAGCCCCAGCATTTT. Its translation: CASSLALSWDREFSNQPQHF.

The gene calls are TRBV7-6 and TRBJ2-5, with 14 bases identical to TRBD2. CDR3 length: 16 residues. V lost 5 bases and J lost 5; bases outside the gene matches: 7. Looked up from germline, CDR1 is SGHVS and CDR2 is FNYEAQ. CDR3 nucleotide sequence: TGTGCCAGCAGCGCAAGACTAGCGGGGGGGGACGAGACCCAGTACTTC. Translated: CASSARLAGGDETQYF.